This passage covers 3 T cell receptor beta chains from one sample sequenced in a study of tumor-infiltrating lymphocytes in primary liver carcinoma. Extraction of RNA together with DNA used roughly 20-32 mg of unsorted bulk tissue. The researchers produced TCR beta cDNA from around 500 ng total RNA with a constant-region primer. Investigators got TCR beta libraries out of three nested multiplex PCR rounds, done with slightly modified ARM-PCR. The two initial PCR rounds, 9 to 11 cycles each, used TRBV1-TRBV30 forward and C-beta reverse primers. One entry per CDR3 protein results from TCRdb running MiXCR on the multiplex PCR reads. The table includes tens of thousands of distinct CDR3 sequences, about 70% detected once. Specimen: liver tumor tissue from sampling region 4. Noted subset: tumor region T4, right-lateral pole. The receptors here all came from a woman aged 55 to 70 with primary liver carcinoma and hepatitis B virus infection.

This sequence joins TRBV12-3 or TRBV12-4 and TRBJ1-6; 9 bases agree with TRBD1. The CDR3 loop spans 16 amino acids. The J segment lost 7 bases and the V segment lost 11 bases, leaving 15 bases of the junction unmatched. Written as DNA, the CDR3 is TGTGCCGGCATCACCCGGTTAGGGACAGGGAATTCACCCCTCCACTTT. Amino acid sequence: CAGITRLGTGNSPLHF.

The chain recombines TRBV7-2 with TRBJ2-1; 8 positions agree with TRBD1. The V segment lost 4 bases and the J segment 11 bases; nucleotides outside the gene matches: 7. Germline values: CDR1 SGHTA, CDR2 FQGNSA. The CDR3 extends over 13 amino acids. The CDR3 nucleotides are TGTACCAGCAGCTGGGACAGGAATAATAAGCAGTTCTTC. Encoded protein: CTSSWDRNNKQFF.

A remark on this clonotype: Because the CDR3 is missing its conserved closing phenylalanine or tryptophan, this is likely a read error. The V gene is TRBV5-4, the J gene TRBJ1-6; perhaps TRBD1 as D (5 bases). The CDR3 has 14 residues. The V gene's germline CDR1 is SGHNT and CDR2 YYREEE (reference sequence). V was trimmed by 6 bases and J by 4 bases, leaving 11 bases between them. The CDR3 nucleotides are TGTGCCAGCACGACAGCCAGGTATAATTCACCCCTCCACATT. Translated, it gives CASTTARYNSPLHI.